This TCR beta chain came from a study of blood T cells in healthy people across ages. Study results and caveats: There were more naive CD4+ cells and higher diversity in long-lived donors than in aged donors. Roughly linear declines in TCR beta diversity per million T cells occurred with age.

Through a sample-barcoded 5' primer and a J-beta primer mix, a second PCR was run for about 7 to 12 cycles. Every sample gave at least 3 million paired-end reads containing CDR3. TCRdb reprocessed the 5' RACE reads via MiXCR and lists one record per CDR3 protein. The sample consists of hundreds of thousands of distinct CDR3 sequences, 62% of them appearing once. On this clonotype: Its antigen is not known.

The sequence derives from a man aged 25-45 years in good health. The sequenced sample consisted of blood.

DNA of the CDR3: TGCAGTGCAGCCTTGACAGGGCCCTCCTCAGATACGCAGTATTTT. Its translation: CSAALTGPSSDTQYF. V usage is TRBV20-1 and J usage is TRBJ2-3; TRBD1 matches at 7 bases. Germline V gives CDR1 DFQATT, CDR2 SNEGSKA (reference sequence). The CDR3 consists of 15 residues. J lost 4 bases, V lost 6 bases, and 13 bases had no gene match.